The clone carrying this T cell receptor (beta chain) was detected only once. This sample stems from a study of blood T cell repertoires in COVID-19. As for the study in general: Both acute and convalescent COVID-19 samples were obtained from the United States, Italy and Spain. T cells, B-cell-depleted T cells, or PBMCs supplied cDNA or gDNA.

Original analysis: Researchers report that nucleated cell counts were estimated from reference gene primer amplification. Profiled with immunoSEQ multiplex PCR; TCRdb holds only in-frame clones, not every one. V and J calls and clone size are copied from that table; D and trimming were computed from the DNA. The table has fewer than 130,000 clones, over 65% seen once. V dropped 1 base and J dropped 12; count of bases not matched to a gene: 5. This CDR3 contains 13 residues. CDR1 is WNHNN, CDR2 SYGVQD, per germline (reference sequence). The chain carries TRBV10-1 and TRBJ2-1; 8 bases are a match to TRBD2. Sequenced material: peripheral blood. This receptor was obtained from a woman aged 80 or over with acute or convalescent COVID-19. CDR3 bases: TGCGCCAGCAGTGAGTTCCGCGGGGGGTGGCAGTTCTTC. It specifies CASSEFRGGWQFF.